This T cell receptor beta chain was sequenced for a study of shared clonotypes between healthy human individuals. Overall study findings and caveats: Shared clonotypes: about 4.6% naive CD4, about 3.5% naive CD8, under 2.5% memory CD4, 0.4% to 0.5% memory CD8. Estimated richness values were generally larger in naive subsets than in memory subsets.

Note on this clone: Its antigen is not known.

Germline V CDR1 and CDR2: SGHTA, FQGNSA. The CDR3 has 17 amino acids. J was trimmed by 3 bases and V by 5 bases; bases with no gene match: 12. Original processing methods: Junction-only immunoSEQ sequences carried no quality scores, so filtering differed. Assay: immunoSEQ multiplex PCR; the TCRdb copy retains only in-frame clones and omits some. V, J and clone size are those of that table, while D and trimming were read from the DNA. This sample has around 1.1 million clones, with approximately 80% found just once. The TCR comes from a man aged 18-30 years in good health. Some clones in this sample may be carry-over from other donors' samples. Specimen: memory CD4+ T cells from PBMCs. Specified subset: CD45RA-negative fraction. The V gene is TRBV7-2, the J gene TRBJ1-5; 8 bases are a match to TRBD1. As DNA, the CDR3 is TGTGCCAGCAGCCCCAGGGGGGGACAGGACATCAATCAGCCCCAGCATTTT. Protein sequence: CASSPRGGQDINQPQHF.